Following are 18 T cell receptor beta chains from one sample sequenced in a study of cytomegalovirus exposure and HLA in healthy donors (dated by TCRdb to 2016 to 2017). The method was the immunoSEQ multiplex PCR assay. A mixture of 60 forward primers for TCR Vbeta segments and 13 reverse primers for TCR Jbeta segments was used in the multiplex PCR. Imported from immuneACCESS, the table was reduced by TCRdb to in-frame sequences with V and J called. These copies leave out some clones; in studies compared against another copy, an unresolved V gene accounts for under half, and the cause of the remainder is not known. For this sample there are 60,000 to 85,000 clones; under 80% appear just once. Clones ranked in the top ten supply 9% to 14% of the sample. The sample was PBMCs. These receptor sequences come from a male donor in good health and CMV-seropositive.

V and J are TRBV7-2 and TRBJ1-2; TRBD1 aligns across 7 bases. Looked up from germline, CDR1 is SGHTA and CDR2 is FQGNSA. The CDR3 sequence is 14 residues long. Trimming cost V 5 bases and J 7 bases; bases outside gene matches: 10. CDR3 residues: CASSPQGLLFGYTF. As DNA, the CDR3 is TGTGCCAGCAGCCCACAGGGGTTACTTTTTGGCTACACCTTC.

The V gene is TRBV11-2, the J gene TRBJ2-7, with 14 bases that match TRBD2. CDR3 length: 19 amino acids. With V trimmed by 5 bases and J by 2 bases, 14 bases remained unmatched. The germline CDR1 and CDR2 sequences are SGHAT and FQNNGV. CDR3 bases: TGTGCCAGCAGCCGCCGACGATCTGTGACTAGCGGGGGGGCCTACGAGCAGTACTTC. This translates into CASSRRRSVTSGGAYEQYF.

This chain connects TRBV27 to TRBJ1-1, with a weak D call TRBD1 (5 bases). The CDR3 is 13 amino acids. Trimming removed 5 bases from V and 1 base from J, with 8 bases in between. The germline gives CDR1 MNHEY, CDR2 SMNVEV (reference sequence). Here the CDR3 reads CASSRDWNTEAFF. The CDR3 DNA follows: TGTGCCAGCAGTAGGGACTGGAACACTGAAGCTTTCTTT.

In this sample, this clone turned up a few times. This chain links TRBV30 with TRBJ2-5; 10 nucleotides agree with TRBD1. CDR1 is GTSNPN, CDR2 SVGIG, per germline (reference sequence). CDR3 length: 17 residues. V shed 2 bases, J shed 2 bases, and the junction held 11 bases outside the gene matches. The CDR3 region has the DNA TGTGCCTGGAGTTCGGGGACAGGGGCCCCCCTTCAAGAGACCCAGTACTTC. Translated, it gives CAWSSGTGAPLQETQYF.

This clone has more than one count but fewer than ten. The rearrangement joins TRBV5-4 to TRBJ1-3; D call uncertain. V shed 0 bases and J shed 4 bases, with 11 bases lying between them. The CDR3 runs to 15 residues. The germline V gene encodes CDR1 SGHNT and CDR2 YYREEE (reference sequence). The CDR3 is CASSLGVGSGNTIYF. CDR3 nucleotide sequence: TGTGCCAGCAGCTTGGGGGTGGGCTCCGGAAACACCATATATTTT.

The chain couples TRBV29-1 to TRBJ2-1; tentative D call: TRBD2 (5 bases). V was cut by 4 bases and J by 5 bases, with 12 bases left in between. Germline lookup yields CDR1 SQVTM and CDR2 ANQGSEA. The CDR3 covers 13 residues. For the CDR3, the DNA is TGCAGCGTTGCGAGGGCGGCGAACAATGAGCAGTTCTTC. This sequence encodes CSVARAANNEQFF.

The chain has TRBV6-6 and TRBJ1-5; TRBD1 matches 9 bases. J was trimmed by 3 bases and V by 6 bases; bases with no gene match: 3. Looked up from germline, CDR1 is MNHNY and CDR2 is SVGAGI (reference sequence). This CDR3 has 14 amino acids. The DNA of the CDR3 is TGTGCCAGCAGACGGACAGGGGACAATCAGCCCCAGCATTTT. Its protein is CASRRTGDNQPQHF.

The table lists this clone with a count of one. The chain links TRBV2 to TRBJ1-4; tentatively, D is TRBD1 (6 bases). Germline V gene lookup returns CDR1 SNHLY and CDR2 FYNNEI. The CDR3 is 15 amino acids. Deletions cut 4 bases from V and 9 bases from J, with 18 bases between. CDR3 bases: TGTGCCAGCAGTGCTACCGGGACACCGAATAAAAAACTGTTTTTT. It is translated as CASSATGTPNKKLFF.

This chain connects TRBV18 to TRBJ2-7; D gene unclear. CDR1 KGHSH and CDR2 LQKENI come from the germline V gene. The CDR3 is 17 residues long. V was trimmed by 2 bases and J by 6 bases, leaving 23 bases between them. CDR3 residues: CASSPYSRNPTGREQYF. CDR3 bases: TGTGCCAGCTCACCATATAGCCGGAACCCGACGGGTCGCGAGCAGTACTTC.

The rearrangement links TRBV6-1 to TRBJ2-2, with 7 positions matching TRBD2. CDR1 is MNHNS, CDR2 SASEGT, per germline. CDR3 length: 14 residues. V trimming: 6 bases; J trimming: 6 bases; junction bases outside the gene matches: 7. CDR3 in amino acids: CASRGGENAGELFF. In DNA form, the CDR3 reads TGTGCCAGCAGGGGGGGGGAAAACGCCGGGGAGCTGTTTTTT.

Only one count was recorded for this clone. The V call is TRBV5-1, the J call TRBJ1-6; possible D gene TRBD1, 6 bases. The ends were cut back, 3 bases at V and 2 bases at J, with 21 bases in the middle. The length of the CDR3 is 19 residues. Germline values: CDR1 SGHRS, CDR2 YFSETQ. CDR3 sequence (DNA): TGCGCCAGCAGCTACCGGACAGCGGGAAGTCAAACCTATAATTCACCCCTCCACTTT. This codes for CASSYRTAGSQTYNSPLHF.

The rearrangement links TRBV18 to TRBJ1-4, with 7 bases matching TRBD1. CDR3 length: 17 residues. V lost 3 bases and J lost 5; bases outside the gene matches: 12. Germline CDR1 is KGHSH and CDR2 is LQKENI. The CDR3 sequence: CASSPSQQGILNEKLFF. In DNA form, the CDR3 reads TGTGCCAGCTCACCGTCCCAACAGGGGATTCTAAATGAAAAACTGTTTTTT.

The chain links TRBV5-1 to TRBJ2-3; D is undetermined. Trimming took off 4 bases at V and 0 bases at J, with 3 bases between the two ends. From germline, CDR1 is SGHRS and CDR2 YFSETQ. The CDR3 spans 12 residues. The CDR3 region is CASSHSTDTQYF. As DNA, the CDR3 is TGCGCCAGCAGCCATAGCACAGATACGCAGTATTTT.

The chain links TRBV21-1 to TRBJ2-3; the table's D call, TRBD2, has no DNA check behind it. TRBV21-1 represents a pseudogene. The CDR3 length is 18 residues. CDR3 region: CAKYKRPRRRGITDTQYF. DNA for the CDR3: TGTGCCAAATACAAGCGCCCCCGCCGGCGGGGGATCACAGATACGCAGTATTTT.

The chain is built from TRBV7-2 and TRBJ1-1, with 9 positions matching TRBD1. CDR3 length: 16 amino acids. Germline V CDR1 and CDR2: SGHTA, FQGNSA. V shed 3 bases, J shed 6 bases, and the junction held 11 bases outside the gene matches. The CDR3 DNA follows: TGTGCCAGCAGCTTGGGGCTCGGGACAGGGCGCGCTGAAGCTTTCTTT. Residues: CASSLGLGTGRAEAFF. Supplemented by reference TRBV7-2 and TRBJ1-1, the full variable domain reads GAGVSQSPSNKVTEKGKDVELRCDPISGHTALYWYRQSLGQGLEFLIYFQGNSAPDKSGLPSDRFSAERTGGSVSTLTIQRTQQEDSAVYLCASSLGLGTGRAEAFFGQGTRLTVV.

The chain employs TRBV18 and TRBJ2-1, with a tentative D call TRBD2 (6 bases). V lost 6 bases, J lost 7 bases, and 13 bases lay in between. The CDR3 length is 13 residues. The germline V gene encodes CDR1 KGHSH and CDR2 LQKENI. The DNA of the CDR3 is TGTGCCAGCTCCCGGGACTTCCCTAATGAGCAGTTCTTC. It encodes CASSRDFPNEQFF.

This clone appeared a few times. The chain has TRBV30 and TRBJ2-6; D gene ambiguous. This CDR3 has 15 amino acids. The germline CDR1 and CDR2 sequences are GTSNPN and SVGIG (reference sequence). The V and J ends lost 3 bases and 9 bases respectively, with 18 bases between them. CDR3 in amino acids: CAWSADHFSGNVLTF. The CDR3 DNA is TGTGCCTGGAGCGCCGACCATTTTTCGGGCAACGTCCTGACTTTC. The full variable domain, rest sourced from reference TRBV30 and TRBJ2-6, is SQTIHQWPATLVQPVGSPLSLECTVEGTSNPNLYWYRQAAGRGLQLLFYSVGIGQISSEVPQNLSASRPQDRQFILSSKKLLLSDSGFYLCAWSADHFSGNVLTFGAGSRLTVL.

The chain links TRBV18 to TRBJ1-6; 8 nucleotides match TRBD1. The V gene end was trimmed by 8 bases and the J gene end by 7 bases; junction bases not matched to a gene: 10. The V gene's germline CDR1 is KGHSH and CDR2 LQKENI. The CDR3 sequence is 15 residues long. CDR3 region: CASQRIQGENSPLHF. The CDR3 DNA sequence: TGTGCCAGCCAGAGAATACAGGGGGAAAATTCACCCCTCCACTTT.